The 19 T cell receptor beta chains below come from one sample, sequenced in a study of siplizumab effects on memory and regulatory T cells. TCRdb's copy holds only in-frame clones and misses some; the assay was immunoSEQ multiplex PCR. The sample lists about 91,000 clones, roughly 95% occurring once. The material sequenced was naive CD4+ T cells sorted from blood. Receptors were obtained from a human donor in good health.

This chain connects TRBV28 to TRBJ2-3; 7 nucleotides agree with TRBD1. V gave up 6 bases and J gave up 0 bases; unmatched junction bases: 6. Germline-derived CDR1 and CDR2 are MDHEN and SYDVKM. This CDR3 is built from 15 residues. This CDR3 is CASSPTGLSTDTQYF. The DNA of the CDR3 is TGTGCCAGCAGCCCGACAGGGCTTAGCACAGATACGCAGTATTTT.

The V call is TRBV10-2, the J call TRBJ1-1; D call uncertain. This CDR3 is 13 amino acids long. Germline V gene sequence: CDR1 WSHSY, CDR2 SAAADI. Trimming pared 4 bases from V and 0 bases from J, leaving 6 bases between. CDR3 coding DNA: TGCGCCAGCAGTGGACAAGTGAACACTGAAGCTTTCTTT. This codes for CASSGQVNTEAFF.

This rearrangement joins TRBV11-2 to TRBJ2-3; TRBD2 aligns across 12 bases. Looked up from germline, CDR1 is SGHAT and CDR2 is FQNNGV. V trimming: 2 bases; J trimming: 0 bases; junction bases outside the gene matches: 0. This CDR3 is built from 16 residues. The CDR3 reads CASSLLAGGSTDTQYF. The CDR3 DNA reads TGTGCCAGCAGCTTACTAGCGGGGGGGAGCACAGATACGCAGTATTTT.

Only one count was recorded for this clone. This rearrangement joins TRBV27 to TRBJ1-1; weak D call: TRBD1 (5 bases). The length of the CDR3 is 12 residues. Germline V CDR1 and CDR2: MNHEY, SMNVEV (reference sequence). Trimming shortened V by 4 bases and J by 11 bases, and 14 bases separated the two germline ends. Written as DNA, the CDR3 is TGTGCCAGCAGTTCCCTAGGGGTGCGGGCTTTCTTT. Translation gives CASSSLGVRAFF.

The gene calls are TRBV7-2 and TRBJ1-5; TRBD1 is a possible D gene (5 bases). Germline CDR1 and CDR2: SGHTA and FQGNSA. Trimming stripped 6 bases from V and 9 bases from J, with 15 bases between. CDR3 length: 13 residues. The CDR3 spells CASRLGGVGPQHF. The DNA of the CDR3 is TGTGCCAGCAGACTTGGGGGGGTCGGGCCCCAGCATTTT.

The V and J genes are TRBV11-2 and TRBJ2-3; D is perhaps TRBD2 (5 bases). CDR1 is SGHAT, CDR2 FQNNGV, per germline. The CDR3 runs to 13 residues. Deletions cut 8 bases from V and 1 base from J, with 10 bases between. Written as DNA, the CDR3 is TGTGCCAGCGAGGATAGCGGCACAGATACGCAGTATTTT. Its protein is CASEDSGTDTQYF.

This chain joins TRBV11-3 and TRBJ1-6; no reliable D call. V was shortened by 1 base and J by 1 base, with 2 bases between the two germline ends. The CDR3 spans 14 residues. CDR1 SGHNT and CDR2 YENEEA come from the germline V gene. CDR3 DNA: TGTGCCAGCAGCTTAGGGTCCTATAATTCACCCCTCCACTTT. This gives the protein CASSLGSYNSPLHF. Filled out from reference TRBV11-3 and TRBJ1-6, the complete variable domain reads EAGVVQSPRYKIIEKKQPVAFWCNPISGHNTLYWYLQNLGQGPELLIRYENEEAVDDSQLPKDRFSAERLKGVDSTLKIQPAELGDSAVYLCASSLGSYNSPLHFGNGTRLTVT.

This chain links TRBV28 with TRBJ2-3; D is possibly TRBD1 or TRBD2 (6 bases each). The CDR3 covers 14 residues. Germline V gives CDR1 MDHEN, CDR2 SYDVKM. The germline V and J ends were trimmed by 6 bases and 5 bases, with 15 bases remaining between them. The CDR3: CASSPVGGRDTQYF. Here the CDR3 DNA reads TGTGCCAGCAGCCCTGTTGGGGGGCGAGATACGCAGTATTTT.

CDR3 sequence: CASSLSKWGATHNEQFF. The CDR3 DNA reads as TGTGCCAGCAGCTTATCTAAGTGGGGGGCCACCCACAATGAGCAGTTCTTC. The chain has TRBV7-3 and TRBJ2-1; D is perhaps TRBD1 or TRBD2 (6 bases each). This CDR3 is 17 amino acids long. Germline-derived CDR1 and CDR2 are SGHTA and FQGTGA. V lost 2 bases and J 5 bases, leaving 19 bases between the germline ends.

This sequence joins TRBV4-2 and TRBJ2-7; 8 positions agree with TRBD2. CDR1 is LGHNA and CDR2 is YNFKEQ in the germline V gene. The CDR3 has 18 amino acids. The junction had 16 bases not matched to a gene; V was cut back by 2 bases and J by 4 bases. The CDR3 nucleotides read TGTGCCAGCAGCCAAAACGGGGGACTAGGGATGCCTACATACGAGCAGTACTTC. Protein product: CASSQNGGLGMPTYEQYF.

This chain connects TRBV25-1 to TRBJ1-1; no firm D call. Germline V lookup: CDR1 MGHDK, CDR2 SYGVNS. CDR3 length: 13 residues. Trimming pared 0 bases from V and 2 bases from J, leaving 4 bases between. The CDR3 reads CASSEYYNTEAFF. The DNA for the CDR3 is TGTGCCAGCAGTGAATACTATAACACTGAAGCTTTCTTT.

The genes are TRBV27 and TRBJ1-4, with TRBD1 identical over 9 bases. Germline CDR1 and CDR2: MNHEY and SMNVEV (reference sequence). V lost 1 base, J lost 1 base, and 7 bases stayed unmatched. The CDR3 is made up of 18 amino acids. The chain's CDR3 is CASSLFRDRVGTNEKLFF. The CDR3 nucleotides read TGTGCCAGCAGTTTATTCCGGGACAGGGTGGGAACTAATGAAAAACTGTTTTTT.

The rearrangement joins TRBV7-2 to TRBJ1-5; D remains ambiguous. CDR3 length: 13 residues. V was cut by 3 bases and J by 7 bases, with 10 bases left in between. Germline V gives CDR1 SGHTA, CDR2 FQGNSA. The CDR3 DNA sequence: TGTGCCAGCAGCTTTGTCGGGAGCCAGCCCCAGCATTTT. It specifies CASSFVGSQPQHF.

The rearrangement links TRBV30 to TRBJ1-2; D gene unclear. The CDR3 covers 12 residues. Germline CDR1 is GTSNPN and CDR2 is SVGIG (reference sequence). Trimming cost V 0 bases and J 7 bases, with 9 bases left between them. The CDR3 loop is CAWSVLRSGYTF. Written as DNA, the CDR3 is TGTGCCTGGAGTGTACTCAGGAGTGGCTACACCTTC.

The CDR3 DNA follows: TGTGCCAGCAGCCAAGGTACCCAGGGCTATTCACCCCTCCACTTT. It codes for CASSQGTQGYSPLHF. This rearrangement joins TRBV7-2 to TRBJ1-6, with a possible D match to TRBD1 (5 bases). There are 15 residues in the CDR3. Trimming cost V 5 bases and J 8 bases, with 16 bases left between them. The germline CDR1 and CDR2 sequences are SGHTA and FQGNSA.

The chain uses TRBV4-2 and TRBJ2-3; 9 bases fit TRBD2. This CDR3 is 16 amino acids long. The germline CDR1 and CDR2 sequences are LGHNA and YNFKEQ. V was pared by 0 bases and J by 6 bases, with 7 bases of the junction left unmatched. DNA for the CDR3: TGTGCCAGCAGCCAAGATCGGGGCGGGGGGGATGATACGCAGTATTTT. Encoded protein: CASSQDRGGGDDTQYF.

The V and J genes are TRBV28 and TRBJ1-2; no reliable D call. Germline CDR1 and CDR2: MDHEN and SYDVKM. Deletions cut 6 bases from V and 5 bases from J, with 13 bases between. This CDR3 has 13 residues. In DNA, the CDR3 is TGTGCCAGCAGGGCCGGACTGGGGTATGGCTACACCTTC. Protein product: CASRAGLGYGYTF.

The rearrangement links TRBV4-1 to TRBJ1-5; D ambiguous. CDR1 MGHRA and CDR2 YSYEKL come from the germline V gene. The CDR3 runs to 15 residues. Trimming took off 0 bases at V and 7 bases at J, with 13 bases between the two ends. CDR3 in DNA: TGCGCCAGCAGCCAAGATGTTCAGGCGTCGCAGCCCCAGCATTTT. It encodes CASSQDVQASQPQHF.

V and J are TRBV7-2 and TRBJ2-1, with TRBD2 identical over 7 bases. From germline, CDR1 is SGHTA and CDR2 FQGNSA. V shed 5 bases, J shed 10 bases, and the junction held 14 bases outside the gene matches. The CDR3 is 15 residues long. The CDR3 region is CASSAHRGRVGEQFF. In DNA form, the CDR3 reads TGTGCCAGCAGCGCCCACCGAGGGAGGGTGGGCGAGCAGTTCTTC.